This T cell receptor (beta chain) was recovered during a study of blood T cell repertoires in COVID-19. Study-level background: In each case, the material was cDNA or gDNA derived from T cells, B-cell-depleted T cells, or PBMCs.

This clone was seen only a few times. Looked up from germline, CDR1 is GTSNPN and CDR2 is SVGIG (reference sequence). V lost 1 base, J lost 0 bases, and 10 bases lay in between. The CDR3 is 15 amino acids. Profiled with immunoSEQ multiplex PCR; TCRdb holds only in-frame clones, not every one. The sample carries approximately 270,000 clones, around 85% recorded once. Recovered status in Cohort 3 required two negative PCRs, clearance, or symptom resolution. This clonotype originated in a woman aged 45-59 years who had recovered from COVID-19. This chain links TRBV30 with TRBJ2-1, with unresolved D. The sequenced material came from PBMCs or T cells enriched from blood (not recorded which). The CDR3 DNA reads as TGTGCCTGGAGTGGTTTGTCTAGCTCCTACAATGAGCAGTTCTTC. This sequence encodes CAWSGLSSSYNEQFF. Together with reference TRBV30 and TRBJ2-1, the CDR3 gives the full variable domain: SQTIHQWPATLVQPVGSPLSLECTVEGTSNPNLYWYRQAAGRGLQLLFYSVGIGQISSEVPQNLSASRPQDRQFILSSKKLLLSDSGFYLCAWSGLSSSYNEQFFGPGTRLTVL.